This T cell receptor (beta chain) is from a study of CXCR3-negative and CXCR3-positive naive CD8 T cells. The study, taken as a whole, reports: Hydrophobicity was higher for TRB CDR3s found in CXCR3-positive naive cells than in CXCR3-negative naive cells. High diversity, comparable across both naive subsets, contrasted with much lower diversity in memory CD8+ cells.

All TRB cDNA libraries came from 5' RACE performed with UMI labels. One entry per CDR3 protein, without DNA, is what TCRdb gives after re-calling the 5' RACE reads. The sample holds around 140,000 distinct CDR3 sequences. The CDR3 is 13 amino acids. Germline lookup yields CDR1 KGHDR and CDR2 SFDVKD. Remarks on this clonotype: Its antigen is not known.

This receptor was taken from a human donor in good health. Some clones in this sample may be carry-over from other donors' samples. The rearrangement links TRBV24-1 to TRBJ2-1; the TCRdb call, TRBD1, lacks DNA for checking. The specimen was naive CXCR3+ CD8+ T cells from blood. Subset of the sample: CD45RO-CCR7+CD27+CD95- naive CD8+ T cells expressing CXCR3 (TNR3+). CDR3 in amino acids: CATSDPGYNEQFF.